Described below is a single T cell receptor (beta chain) sequence and its context. Its antigen is still unknown. TCRdb analysed the reads with MiXCR anew, one entry per CDR3 protein. The sample holds 100,000 to 150,000 distinct CDR3 sequences, roughly a third seen once. The J segment lost 6 bases and the V segment lost 4 bases, leaving 4 bases of the junction unmatched. The CDR3 is 14 amino acids. Germline loops: CDR1 SGHTA, CDR2 FQGNSA. The data belong to a study of T cell repertoires in cytomegalovirus infection. Background on the study: Use of recently identified HLA-C-restricted and well-studied HLA-B-restricted CMV epitopes was part of the study.

The TCR originated in a human donor in good health (CMV status not recorded). Some clones in this sample may be carry-over from other donors' samples. V gene TRBV7-2 combines with J gene TRBJ1-1; 11 nucleotides agree with TRBD1. Sequences were derived from CD8+ T cells from cultured PBMCs, sampled from culture after CMV antigen stimulation. The CDR3 DNA reads TGTGCCAGCAGCTCGGACAGGGGGCGCGCTGAAGCTTTCTTT. Residues: CASSSDRGRAEAFF.